This T cell receptor beta chain was sequenced in a study of T cells expressing NK-cell markers. From its re-call of the 5' RACE reads, TCRdb lists each CDR3 protein once, without DNA. This sample's table reports about 380,000 distinct CDR3 sequences. The CDR3 runs to 15 residues. Germline V gene sequence: CDR1 DFQATT, CDR2 SNEGSKA (reference sequence). This TCR derives from a man between 18 and 69 years old in good health. This rearrangement joins TRBV20-1 to TRBJ1-2; TCRdb lists TRBD1, though no DNA is available to test this call. The sequenced sample was blood T cells: a sorted CD56 or NKG2C T cell subset, CD4+ or CD8+ T cells, or bulk PBMC T cells (not recorded which). This chain's CDR3 is CSARDPRGPRYGYTF.